This T cell receptor (beta chain) was identified during a study of control samples from healthy donors and cancer patients. This CDR3 contains 13 residues. Germline CDR1 SGHKS, CDR2 YYEKEE (reference sequence). V was shortened by 1 base and J by 3 bases, with 7 bases between the two germline ends. Sequencing was performed with immunoSEQ multiplex PCR; in TCRdb, only in-frame clones are kept and a portion is missing. The data contain under 200,000 clones, around nine tenths of them singletons. The sequence was obtained from a woman in her thirties in good health. The source material was blood. The V and J genes are TRBV5-5 and TRBJ1-1; maybe TRBD1 (5 bases). CDR3 protein: CASSLSRDTEAFF. The CDR3 nucleotides are TGTGCCAGCAGCTTGTCCAGGGACACTGAAGCTTTCTTT.